The 22 T cell receptor beta chains listed next were all sequenced from one sample in a study of human T cells and chemical hapten exposure. Time point described: patch test 1, 2 weeks after DPC sensitization. Treatment denoted: therapeutic diphenylcyclopropenone sensitization with weekly scalp DPC. TCRdb used MiXCR to reprocess the RACE reads, holding one entry per CDR3 protein. Here the sample spans 300,000 to 400,000 distinct CDR3 sequences, around 7% being singletons. Source: whole blood, taken in connection with sensitization to the hapten diphenylcyclopropenone (DPC). Receptor source: a woman aged 18-29 years with alopecia areata. Some clones in this sample may be carry-over from other donors' samples.

The chain recombines TRBV28 with TRBJ2-7, with 8 bases identical to TRBD1. The CDR3 loop spans 14 amino acids. V gave up 3 bases and J gave up 5 bases; unmatched junction bases: 6. Germline CDR1 MDHEN, CDR2 SYDVKM. The CDR3 reads CASSFPGRGHEQYF. Here the CDR3 DNA reads TGTGCCAGCAGTTTTCCGGGCAGGGGGCACGAGCAGTACTTC.

This clonotype has a count of ten or more. The chain joins TRBV4-3 to TRBJ1-6; D unclear. The CDR3 contains 16 residues. The V and J ends lost 0 bases and 7 bases respectively, with 13 bases between them. Germline loops: CDR1 LGHNA, CDR2 YSLEER. The CDR3 loop reads CASSQDLAPRNSPLHF. The CDR3 DNA is TGCGCCAGCAGCCAAGATCTAGCTCCGAGGAATTCACCCCTCCACTTT.

The chain couples TRBV9 to TRBJ1-1; D gene uncertain. Germline V gene sequence: CDR1 SGDLS, CDR2 YYNGEE. The V end was cut by 0 bases, the J end by 5 bases, with 8 bases between. The CDR3 runs 13 residues. The CDR3 DNA is TGTGCCAGCAGCGTAGACTGGCGTACTGAAGCTTTCTTT. The encoded protein is CASSVDWRTEAFF.

The V gene is TRBV20-1, the J gene TRBJ1-6; TRBD1 is a possible D gene (5 bases). This CDR3 spans 15 amino acids. V gave up 3 bases and J gave up 6 bases, with 15 bases separating them. Germline CDR1 and CDR2: DFQATT and SNEGSKA (reference sequence). The CDR3 region has the DNA TGCAGTGCTAGCCCAGGGACTTGGGGTAATTCACCCCTCCACTTT. As protein: CSASPGTWGNSPLHF.

The chain employs TRBV28 and TRBJ1-2; a possible D gene is TRBD1 (5 bases). This CDR3 comprises 12 residues. Looked up from germline, CDR1 is MDHEN and CDR2 is SYDVKM. Deletions cut 8 bases from V and 3 bases from J, with 10 bases between. The CDR3 DNA is TGTGCCAGCGCACAGGCTTACTATGGCTACACCTTC. Protein product: CASAQAYYGYTF.

The chain has TRBV5-1 and TRBJ2-4, with D maybe TRBD2 (5 bases). This CDR3 is built from 14 residues. The germline V and J ends were trimmed by 6 bases and 8 bases, with 18 bases remaining between them. Germline-derived CDR1 and CDR2 are SGHRS and YFSETQ. The DNA for the CDR3 is TGCGCCAGCACCATTCAAGGGATGAGGGACATTCAGTACTTC. Protein sequence: CASTIQGMRDIQYF.

This clonotype was observed a handful of times. The chain is built from TRBV9 and TRBJ2-2; 9 bases map to TRBD2. From germline, CDR1 is SGDLS and CDR2 YYNGEE. The CDR3 contains 14 residues. DNA of the CDR3: TGTGCTACGTCAGCGGGGGGCCACACCGGGGAGCTGTTTTTT. Translated, it gives CATSAGGHTGELFF. Together with reference TRBV9 and TRBJ2-2, the CDR3 gives the full variable domain: DSGVTQTPKHLITATGQRVTLRCSPRSGDLSVYWYQQSLDQGLQFLIQYYNGEERAKGNILERFSAQQFPDLHSELNLSSLELGDSALYFCATSAGGHTGELFFGEGSRLTVL.

This clonotype was seen ten or more times. The J gene is TRBJ2-1, the V gene TRBV3-1; possibly TRBD2 for D (5 bases). The CDR3 is made up of 15 amino acids. The V end was cut by 4 bases, the J end by 0 bases, with 10 bases between. Germline CDR1 and CDR2: LGHDT and YNNKEL (reference sequence). The CDR3 DNA is TGTGCCAGCAGCCCGCGAGGGAGCTCCTACAATGAGCAGTTCTTC. As protein: CASSPRGSSYNEQFF.

This clonotype came up many times. The V call is TRBV7-9, the J call TRBJ2-7, with 7 bases aligning to TRBD1. The germline gives CDR1 SEHNR, CDR2 FQNEAQ (reference sequence). The V segment lost 6 bases and the J segment 0 bases; nucleotides outside the gene matches: 17. This CDR3 has 18 residues. This CDR3 reads CASSSPYGSGTVSYEQYF. The CDR3 DNA sequence: TGTGCCAGCAGTTCTCCGTACGGTTCCGGGACAGTCTCCTACGAGCAGTACTTC.

The CDR3 DNA sequence: TGCAGTGCTAGAGCGACTAGCGGGGGGTTTAATGAGCAGTTCTTC. It specifies CSARATSGGFNEQFF. The chain carries TRBV20-1 and TRBJ2-1, with 13 positions matching TRBD2. The CDR3 totals 15 residues. The germline V gene encodes CDR1 DFQATT and CDR2 SNEGSKA (reference sequence). The ends lost 1 base at V and 7 bases at J; junction bases unmatched: 4.

This clonotype was detected a few times. The rearrangement uses TRBV12-3 or TRBV12-4 and TRBJ1-1, with D possibly TRBD1 on 5 matching bases. The V end was cut by 4 bases, the J end by 0 bases, with 12 bases between. This CDR3 is built from 15 residues. Written as DNA, the CDR3 is TGTGCCAGCAGTTCAAAGACAGATTTGAACACTGAAGCTTTCTTT. Amino acid sequence: CASSSKTDLNTEAFF.

This chain joins TRBV6-6 and TRBJ1-3; possibly TRBD1 for D (6 bases). The V end was cut by 7 bases, the J end by 4 bases, with 14 bases between. The CDR3 is 14 amino acids. Germline values: CDR1 MNHNY, CDR2 SVGAGI (reference sequence). CDR3 sequence reads: CASNNRVGGNTIYF. DNA for the CDR3: TGTGCCAGCAATAACAGGGTCGGCGGAAACACCATATATTTT.

The chain employs TRBV7-2 and TRBJ2-3, with D unresolved. V was pared by 5 bases and J by 4 bases, with 16 bases between. The CDR3 sequence is 15 residues long. Per the germline V gene, CDR1 is SGHTA and CDR2 is FQGNSA. The CDR3 protein is CASSLSRGRPDTQYF. The CDR3 nucleotides read TGTGCCAGCAGCCTATCGCGAGGACGCCCAGATACGCAGTATTTT.

This clonotype came up a few times. The CDR3 DNA sequence: TGTGCCAGCTCACCGGGATGGGATCAGGGGGCAAATACGCAGTATTTT. Translation gives CASSPGWDQGANTQYF. This sequence joins TRBV18 and TRBJ2-3; 8 bases map to TRBD1. J gave up 7 bases and V 3 bases, and 12 bases lay outside the gene matches. The CDR3 extends over 16 amino acids. Germline V gives CDR1 KGHSH, CDR2 LQKENI.

The chain combines TRBV6-6 with TRBJ2-1, with D possibly being TRBD2 (7 bases). The germline V gene has CDR1 MNHNY and CDR2 SVGAGI (reference sequence). The V end was cut by 6 bases, the J end by 9 bases, with 21 bases between. The CDR3 consists of 15 residues. The CDR3 DNA is TGTGCCAGCAGGTCTAGAATGGGGGGGCTGCCTGAGCAGTTCTTC. Translated: CASRSRMGGLPEQFF.

This clonotype was counted at least ten times. This chain links TRBV6-5 with TRBJ1-1; 9 nucleotides line up with TRBD1. V was clipped by 3 bases and J by 5 bases; unmatched bases: 7. CDR1 is MNHEY, CDR2 SVGAGI, per germline. This CDR3 is 15 amino acids long. CDR3 protein: CASSYSTGGRTEAFF. CDR3 bases: TGTGCCAGCAGTTATTCCACAGGGGGCCGGACTGAAGCTTTCTTT.

This clonotype has ten or more counts. The J gene is TRBJ2-7, the V gene TRBV20-1; 7 bases align to TRBD1. Looked up from germline, CDR1 is DFQATT and CDR2 is SNEGSKA (reference sequence). There are 15 residues in the CDR3. J gave up 3 bases and V 5 bases, and 13 bases lay outside the gene matches. CDR3 protein: CSAAMGQTYRYEQYF. CDR3 DNA: TGCAGTGCTGCTATGGGACAGACTTATCGCTACGAGCAGTACTTC.

This chain links TRBV4-1 with TRBJ2-3; 7 positions match TRBD2. V shed 3 bases, J shed 2 bases, and the junction held 11 bases outside the gene matches. Germline loops: CDR1 MGHRA, CDR2 YSYEKL. The CDR3 loop spans 17 amino acids. CDR3 in amino acids: CASSHPSVGGITDTQYF. In DNA form, the CDR3 reads TGCGCCAGCAGCCATCCCTCAGTGGGGGGGATCACAGATACGCAGTATTTT.

The chain combines TRBV5-4 with TRBJ2-5, with D perhaps TRBD2 (6 bases). The CDR3 has 14 amino acids. Germline lookup yields CDR1 SGHNT and CDR2 YYREEE (reference sequence). Trimming pared 2 bases from V and 5 bases from J, leaving 13 bases between. Here the CDR3 DNA reads TGTGCCAGCAGCTTTTTTGGCGGGGTCGAGACCCAGTACTTC. Amino acids: CASSFFGGVETQYF.

The chain joins TRBV10-3 to TRBJ2-1; unclear D gene. Germline assignment: CDR1 ENHRY and CDR2 SYGVKD. Trimming removed 0 bases from V and 5 bases from J, with 11 bases in between. The CDR3 length is 15 residues. Written as DNA, the CDR3 is TGTGCCATCAGTGAGTCGTCTATCCAGAACAATGAGCAGTTCTTC. The encoded protein is CAISESSIQNNEQFF.

This clonotype appeared many times. V usage is TRBV29-1 and J usage is TRBJ2-2; perhaps TRBD2 as D (6 bases). V was clipped by 7 bases and J by 4 bases, with 10 bases between them. Looked up from germline, CDR1 is SQVTM and CDR2 is ANQGSEA. The CDR3 totals 12 residues. The DNA for the CDR3 is TGCAGCGGGGGACTCAGCACCGGGGAGCTGTTTTTT. As protein: CSGGLSTGELFF.

At least ten counts were recorded for this clonotype. The J gene is TRBJ1-1, the V gene TRBV28; no definite D call. The CDR3 contains 10 residues. The V end was cut by 9 bases, the J end by 3 bases, with 5 bases between. CDR1 and CDR2 from the germline V gene are MDHEN and SYDVKM. The CDR3 is CASRDTEAFF. CDR3 coding DNA: TGTGCCAGTAGGGACACTGAAGCTTTCTTT.